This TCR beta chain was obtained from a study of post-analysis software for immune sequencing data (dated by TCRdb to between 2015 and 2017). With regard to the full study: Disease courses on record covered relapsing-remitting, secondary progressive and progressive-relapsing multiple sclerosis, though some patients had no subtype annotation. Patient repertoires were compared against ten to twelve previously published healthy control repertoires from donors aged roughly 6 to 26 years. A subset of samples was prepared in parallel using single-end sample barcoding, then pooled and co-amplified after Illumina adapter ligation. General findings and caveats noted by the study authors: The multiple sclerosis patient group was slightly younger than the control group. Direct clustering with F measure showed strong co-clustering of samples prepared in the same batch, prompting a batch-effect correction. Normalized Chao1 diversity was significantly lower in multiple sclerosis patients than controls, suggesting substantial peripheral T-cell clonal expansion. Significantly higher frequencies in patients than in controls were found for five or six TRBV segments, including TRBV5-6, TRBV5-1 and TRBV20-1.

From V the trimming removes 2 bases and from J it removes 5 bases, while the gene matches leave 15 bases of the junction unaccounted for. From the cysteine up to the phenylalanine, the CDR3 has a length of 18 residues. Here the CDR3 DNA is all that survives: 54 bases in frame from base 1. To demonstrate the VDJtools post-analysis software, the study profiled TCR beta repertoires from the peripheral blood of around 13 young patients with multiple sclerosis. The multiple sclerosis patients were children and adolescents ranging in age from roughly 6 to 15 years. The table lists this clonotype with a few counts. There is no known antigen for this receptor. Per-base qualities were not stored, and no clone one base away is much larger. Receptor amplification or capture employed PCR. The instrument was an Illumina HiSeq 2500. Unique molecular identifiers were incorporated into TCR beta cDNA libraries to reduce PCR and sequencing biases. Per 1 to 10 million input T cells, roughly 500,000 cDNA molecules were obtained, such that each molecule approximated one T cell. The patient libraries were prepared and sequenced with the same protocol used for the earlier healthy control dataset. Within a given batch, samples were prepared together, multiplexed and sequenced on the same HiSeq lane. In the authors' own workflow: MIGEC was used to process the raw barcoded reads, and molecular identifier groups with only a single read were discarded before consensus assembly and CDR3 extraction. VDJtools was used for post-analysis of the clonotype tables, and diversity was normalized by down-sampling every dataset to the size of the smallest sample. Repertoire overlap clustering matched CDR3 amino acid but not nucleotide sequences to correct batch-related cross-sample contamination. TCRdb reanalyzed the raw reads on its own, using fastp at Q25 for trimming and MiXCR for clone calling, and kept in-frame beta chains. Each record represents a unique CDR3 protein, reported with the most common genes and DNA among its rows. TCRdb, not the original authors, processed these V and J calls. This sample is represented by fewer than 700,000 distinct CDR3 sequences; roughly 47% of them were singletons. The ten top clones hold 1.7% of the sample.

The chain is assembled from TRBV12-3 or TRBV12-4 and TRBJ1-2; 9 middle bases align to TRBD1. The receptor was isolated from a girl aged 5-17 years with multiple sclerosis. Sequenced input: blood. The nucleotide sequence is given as TGTGCCAGCAGTTTATTGGGACAGGGAAGACTTCGGAGGTATGGCTACACCTTC. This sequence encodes CASSLLGQGRLRRYGYTF.